Shown below are 27 T cell receptor beta chains from a single sample sequenced in a study of cytotoxic CD8 clonotypes in ibrutinib-treated CLL. TCRdb keeps only in-frame clones here, not all; method: immunoSEQ multiplex PCR. This table holds some 140,000 clones, 91% found once. The sample here was PBMCs, taken after 12 months of ibrutinib treatment. These receptors all stem from a human donor with chronic lymphocytic leukemia.

The genes are TRBV7-2 and TRBJ2-7; D is possibly TRBD1 (5 bases). The V end lost 5 bases, the J end lost 5 bases, and 13 bases lay between the germline ends. The CDR3 runs to 13 residues. Germline CDR1 and CDR2: SGHTA and FQGNSA. The CDR3 loop reads CASSTRQFNEQYF. CDR3 nucleotide sequence: TGTGCCAGCAGCACCCGACAGTTCAACGAGCAGTACTTC.

This clone was seen a single time. V is TRBV9 and J is TRBJ1-2; TRBD1 agrees at 7 bases. V lost 6 bases to trimming and J lost 4 bases; unmatched junction nucleotides: 6. CDR3 length equals 13 residues. Germline loops: CDR1 SGDLS, CDR2 YYNGEE. Here the CDR3 DNA reads TGTGCCAGCACGGGCGGACAGGTCTATGGCTACACCTTC. Its protein product is CASTGGQVYGYTF.

The chain recombines TRBV30 with TRBJ2-5; no reliable D call. V was cut by 0 bases and J by 5 bases, with 4 bases left in between. Germline values: CDR1 GTSNPN, CDR2 SVGIG (reference sequence). The CDR3 has 11 residues. The CDR3 DNA reads as TGTGCCTGGAGTGTTTCCGAGACCCAGTACTTC. Amino acid sequence: CAWSVSETQYF.

As to this clone: Other nucleotide sequences from this sample produce the same CDR3. This rearrangement joins TRBV18 to TRBJ2-7, with TRBD1 matching over 10 bases. CDR3 length equals 14 residues. Germline V gene sequence: CDR1 KGHSH, CDR2 LQKENI. J gave up 4 bases and V 3 bases, and 3 bases lay outside the gene matches. Here the CDR3 DNA reads TGTGCCAGCTCACCCGGGACAGGGGTTTACGAGCAGTACTTC. Amino acids: CASSPGTGVYEQYF.

The chain employs TRBV7-6 and TRBJ2-7, with D uncertain. The CDR3 is 13 residues long. CDR1 is SGHVS and CDR2 is FNYEAQ in the germline V gene. Trimming shortened V by 3 bases and J by 3 bases, and 9 bases separated the two germline ends. In DNA, the CDR3 is TGTGCCAGCAGCTTCGCATCCCTCTACGAGCAGTACTTC. The encoded protein is CASSFASLYEQYF.

The V and J genes are TRBV10-3 and TRBJ2-1; 8 bases map to TRBD2. Trimming removed 5 bases from V and 2 bases from J; junction bases left unmatched: 5. The CDR3 has 15 amino acids. Germline values: CDR1 ENHRY, CDR2 SYGVKD. In nucleotides, the CDR3 is TGTGCCATCAGTATAGCGGGAACCCCCTACAATGAGCAGTTCTTC. Its translation is CAISIAGTPYNEQFF.

V gene TRBV27 combines with J gene TRBJ2-2; a weak D match, TRBD1 (6 bases). Trimming took off 6 bases at V and 6 bases at J, with 11 bases between the two ends. The CDR3 covers 13 residues. The germline gives CDR1 MNHEY, CDR2 SMNVEV (reference sequence). The CDR3 reads CASRGQGPGELFF. The CDR3 nucleotides are TGTGCCAGCAGGGGGCAGGGGCCCGGGGAGCTGTTTTTT.

The chain has TRBV27 and TRBJ2-7, with unresolved D. Germline V gene data show CDR1 as MNHEY and CDR2 as SMNVEV (reference sequence). Trimming left V 8 bases short and J 3 bases short, with 20 bases between. This CDR3 is built from 15 residues. CDR3 DNA: TGTGCCAGCTCCCACGGTGTGGACCGTTACTACGAGCAGTACTTC. Translating gives CASSHGVDRYYEQYF.

This chain connects TRBV27 to TRBJ1-1, with D tentatively TRBD1 (5 bases). The V end was cut by 6 bases, the J end by 0 bases, with 14 bases between. CDR3 length: 15 residues. In germline, CDR1 is MNHEY, CDR2 SMNVEV (reference sequence). Here the CDR3 reads CASRSGTGMNTEAFF. In DNA, the CDR3 is TGTGCCAGCAGAAGCGGGACGGGAATGAACACTGAAGCTTTCTTT.

In DNA, the CDR3 is TGTGCCAGCAGCCGCACCGGGACTAGCGGGAGGGCCCAGAAGTTCTTC. Translated: CASSRTGTSGRAQKFF. This chain joins TRBV4-2 and TRBJ2-1; the match to TRBD2 covers 16 bases. The CDR3 loop spans 16 amino acids. Germline CDR1 and CDR2: LGHNA and YNFKEQ. After removal of 4 bases from V and 14 bases from J, the junction contained 11 bases not matched to a gene.

V and J are TRBV27 and TRBJ2-7; D gene unclear. The CDR3 loop spans 14 amino acids. Germline CDR1 MNHEY, CDR2 SMNVEV (reference sequence). V lost 5 bases and J lost 2, with 13 bases in between. CDR3 in amino acids: CASSPWRNPYEQYF. The CDR3 coding sequence is TGTGCCAGCAGTCCTTGGCGGAATCCCTACGAGCAGTACTTC.

The chain uses TRBV25-1 and TRBJ2-3; no clear D. This CDR3 comprises 16 residues. Germline CDR1 and CDR2: MGHDK and SYGVNS. Trimming pared 6 bases from V and 3 bases from J, leaving 19 bases between. The CDR3 coding sequence is TGTGCCAGCAGCCCCCCCTCGGCAGGTTTGACAGATACGCAGTATTTT. Its translation: CASSPPSAGLTDTQYF.

V gene TRBV18 combines with J gene TRBJ1-3; D ambiguous. CDR3 length equals 15 residues. Looked up from germline, CDR1 is KGHSH and CDR2 is LQKENI. Trimming shortened V by 1 base and J by 1 base, and 8 bases separated the two germline ends. The CDR3 nucleotides are TGTGCCAGCTCACCACTTTCGGGTTCTGGAAACACCATATATTTT. Translation gives CASSPLSGSGNTIYF.

This chain connects TRBV29-1 to TRBJ1-1; TRBD1 aligns across 8 bases. The CDR3 loop spans 16 amino acids. With 7 bases clipped from V and 4 bases from J, the junction kept 17 bases outside the gene matches. Germline V gene sequence: CDR1 SQVTM, CDR2 ANQGSEA. The CDR3, as DNA: TGCAGCGGGTTGGGAAGACAGGGGAAGGAAGGCACTGAAGCTTTCTTT. Translating it yields CSGLGRQGKEGTEAFF.

The CDR3 loop is CASNPDIRYEQYF. CDR3 coding DNA: TGCGCCAGCAATCCCGACATCCGGTACGAGCAGTACTTC. This sequence joins TRBV10-2 and TRBJ2-7, with D unresolved. Germline CDR1 and CDR2: WSHSY and SAAADI. V dropped 7 bases and J dropped 4 bases, with 14 bases sitting between them. The CDR3 runs to 13 residues.

CDR3 bases: TGTGCCAGCAGCGTAGACAGGAACTCCTACAATGAGCAGTTCTTC. This encodes CASSVDRNSYNEQFF. V is TRBV9 and J is TRBJ2-1, with a weak D call TRBD1 (5 bases). This CDR3 comprises 15 residues. Germline assignment: CDR1 SGDLS and CDR2 YYNGEE. The V and J ends lost 0 bases and 0 bases respectively, with 7 bases between them.

The chain employs TRBV30 and TRBJ1-5, with D perhaps TRBD1 (5 bases). CDR1 is GTSNPN, CDR2 SVGIG, per germline (reference sequence). The ends were cut back, 1 base at V and 7 bases at J, with 20 bases in the middle. There are 16 residues in the CDR3. In DNA form, the CDR3 reads TGTGCCTGGAGTGCCGCGGGGCAGGGAATTTACCAGCCCCAGCATTTT. Translating gives CAWSAAGQGIYQPQHF.

The chain employs TRBV10-1 and TRBJ2-7; D is ambiguous. Trimming took off 0 bases at V and 4 bases at J, with 4 bases between the two ends. CDR1 is WNHNN and CDR2 is SYGVQD in the germline V gene (reference sequence). The CDR3 has 12 amino acids. The CDR3 DNA reads as TGCGCCAGCAGTGAGTCAGGGTACGAGCAGTACTTC. Encoded protein: CASSESGYEQYF.

DNA of the CDR3: TGTGCCAGCAGTTCCCCTAAGGGCAGTTTGAACACTGAAGCTTTCTTT. Protein product: CASSSPKGSLNTEAFF. This chain joins TRBV6-6 and TRBJ1-1; D is unresolved. CDR1 and CDR2 from the germline V gene are MNHNY and SVGAGI (reference sequence). The V end lost 4 bases, the J end lost 0 bases, and 15 bases lay between the germline ends. The length of the CDR3 is 16 residues.

This clone was seen just once. The CDR3 DNA reads TGTGCCAGCAGCCAAGAAAGGGGGGACTCCTACAATGAGCAGTTCTTC. As protein: CASSQERGDSYNEQFF. The chain is built from TRBV4-2 and TRBJ2-1, with D possibly called TRBD1 or TRBD2 (6 bases each). Per the germline V gene, CDR1 is LGHNA and CDR2 is YNFKEQ. V was clipped by 0 bases and J by 0 bases, with 9 bases between them. The CDR3 spans 16 residues.

This clone came up once. This chain's CDR3 is CASSNPGTAHSYEQYF. The DNA for the CDR3 is TGTGCCAGCAGTAACCCCGGGACAGCACATTCCTACGAGCAGTACTTC. The chain uses TRBV28 and TRBJ2-7; 7 bases fit TRBD1. Germline-derived CDR1 and CDR2 are MDHEN and SYDVKM. The CDR3 consists of 16 residues. V dropped 5 bases and J dropped 1; count of bases not matched to a gene: 11.

The chain is built from TRBV28 and TRBJ1-1; a weak D match, TRBD1 (5 bases). The germline V gene has CDR1 MDHEN and CDR2 SYDVKM. The CDR3 length is 13 residues. Trimming removed 4 bases at V and 12 bases at J, with 18 bases between. CDR3 protein: CASSYSAGPGTFF. In DNA, the CDR3 is TGTGCCAGCAGTTACTCGGCGGGACCAGGAACTTTCTTT.

The chain links TRBV5-5 to TRBJ2-7; the match to TRBD1 covers 7 bases. The CDR3 consists of 15 residues. The V segment lost 4 bases and the J segment 1 base; nucleotides outside the gene matches: 8. Per the germline V gene, CDR1 is SGHKS and CDR2 is YYEKEE (reference sequence). CDR3 sequence reads: CASSPQGHPSYEQYF. CDR3 nucleotide sequence: TGTGCCAGCAGCCCACAGGGGCACCCATCCTACGAGCAGTACTTC.

The J gene is TRBJ1-5, the V gene TRBV7-2, with D unresolved. V dropped 5 bases and J dropped 7 bases, with 12 bases sitting between them. CDR3 length: 13 residues. Germline V gene lookup returns CDR1 SGHTA and CDR2 FQGNSA. Here the CDR3 DNA reads TGTGCCAGCAGCCTCAGAAGGGCCCAGCCCCAGCATTTT. Its protein is CASSLRRAQPQHF.

The chain uses TRBV11-2 and TRBJ2-1; D call uncertain. V was pared by 7 bases and J by 6 bases, with 16 bases between. The germline V gene encodes CDR1 SGHAT and CDR2 FQNNGV. The CDR3 loop spans 14 amino acids. CDR3 region: CASIPDPQLNEQFF. In nucleotides, the CDR3 is TGTGCCAGCATCCCCGATCCTCAGCTCAATGAGCAGTTCTTC.

As DNA, the CDR3 is TGTGCCAGCAGCTGGGGACAGGGCCCCCAAGAGACCCAGTACTTC. Translating it yields CASSWGQGPQETQYF. V is TRBV7-3 and J is TRBJ2-5; 9 bases fit TRBD1. There are 15 residues in the CDR3. V gave up 4 bases and J gave up 1 base; unmatched junction bases: 4. Germline V gene sequence: CDR1 SGHTA, CDR2 FQGTGA.

This clone was detected only a few times. The CDR3 protein is CASSTREKLFF. CDR3 sequence (DNA): TGTGCCAGCAGCACCCGCGAAAAACTGTTTTTT. The chain couples TRBV7-9 to TRBJ1-4; D is undetermined. In germline, CDR1 is SEHNR, CDR2 FQNEAQ (reference sequence). The CDR3 is 11 residues long. V lost 5 bases and J lost 8, with 6 bases in between. Together with reference TRBV7-9 and TRBJ1-4, the CDR3 gives the full variable domain: DTGVSQNPRHKITKRGQNVTFRCDPISEHNRLYWYRQTLGQGPEFLTYFQNEAQLEKSRLLSDRFSAERPKGSFSTLEIQRTEQGDSAMYLCASSTREKLFFGSGTQLSVL.